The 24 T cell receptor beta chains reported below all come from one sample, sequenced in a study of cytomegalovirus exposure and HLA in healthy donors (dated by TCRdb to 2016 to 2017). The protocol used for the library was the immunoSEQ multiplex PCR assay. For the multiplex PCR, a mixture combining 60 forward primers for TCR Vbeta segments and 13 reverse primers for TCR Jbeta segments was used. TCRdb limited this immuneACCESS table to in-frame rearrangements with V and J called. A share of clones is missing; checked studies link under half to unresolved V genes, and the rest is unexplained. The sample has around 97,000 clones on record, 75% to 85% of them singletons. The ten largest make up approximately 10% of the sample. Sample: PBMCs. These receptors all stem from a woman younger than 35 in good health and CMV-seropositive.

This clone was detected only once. In DNA, the CDR3 is TGTGCCAGCAGTTTTAGCGGGAGTAAGGGCTCTTGGCACGAGCAGTACTTC. This translates into CASSFSGSKGSWHEQYF. The V and J genes are TRBV28 and TRBJ2-7, with 9 bases identical to TRBD2. V was pared by 3 bases and J by 5 bases, with 14 bases of the junction left unmatched. The CDR3 has 17 residues. Germline V lookup: CDR1 MDHEN, CDR2 SYDVKM.

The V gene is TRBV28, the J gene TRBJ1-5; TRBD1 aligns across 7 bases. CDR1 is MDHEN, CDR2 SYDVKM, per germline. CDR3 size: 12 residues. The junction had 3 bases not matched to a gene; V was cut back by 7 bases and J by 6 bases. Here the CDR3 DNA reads TGTGCCAGCACTTCAGGGGGTCAGCCCCAGCATTTT. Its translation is CASTSGGQPQHF. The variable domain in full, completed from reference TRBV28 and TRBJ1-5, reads DVKVTQSSRYLVKRTGEKVFLECVQDMDHENMFWYRQDPGLGLRLIYFSYDVKMKEKGDIPEGYSVSREKKERFSLILESASTNQTSMYLCASTSGGQPQHFGDGTRLSIL.

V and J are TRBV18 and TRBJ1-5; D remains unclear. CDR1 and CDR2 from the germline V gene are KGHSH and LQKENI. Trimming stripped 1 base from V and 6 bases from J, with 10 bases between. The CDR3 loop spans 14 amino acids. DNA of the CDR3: TGTGCCAGCTCACCACAAGGGAGAACTCAGCCCCAGCATTTT. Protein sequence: CASSPQGRTQPQHF.

CDR3 bases: TGTGCCAGCAGGACGGGGACAGGGGGGAGCTATGGCTACACCTTC. It is translated as CASRTGTGGSYGYTF. The rearrangement joins TRBV28 to TRBJ1-2, with 11 bases identical to TRBD1. The CDR3 contains 15 residues. The junction had 7 bases not matched to a gene; V was cut back by 6 bases and J by 4 bases. Germline-derived CDR1 and CDR2 are MDHEN and SYDVKM.

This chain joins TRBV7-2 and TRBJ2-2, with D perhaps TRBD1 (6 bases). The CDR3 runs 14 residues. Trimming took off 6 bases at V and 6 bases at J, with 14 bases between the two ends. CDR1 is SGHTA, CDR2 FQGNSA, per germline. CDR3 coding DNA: TGTGCCAGCAGTCTAACAGGGTTAGCCGGGGAGCTGTTTTTT. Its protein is CASSLTGLAGELFF.

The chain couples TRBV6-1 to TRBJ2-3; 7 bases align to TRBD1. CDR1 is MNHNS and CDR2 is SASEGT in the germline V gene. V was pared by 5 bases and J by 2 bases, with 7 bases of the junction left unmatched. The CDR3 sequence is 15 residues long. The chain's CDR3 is CASSQTGIDTDTQYF. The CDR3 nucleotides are TGTGCCAGCAGTCAGACAGGGATTGACACAGATACGCAGTATTTT.

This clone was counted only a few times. CDR3 amino acids: CASSKGKCGYGYTF. Written as DNA, the CDR3 is TGTGCCAGCAGCAAAGGAAAATGCGGCTATGGCTACACCTTC. The chain uses TRBV21-1 and TRBJ1-2. TRBV21-1 is described as a pseudogene. This CDR3 contains 14 residues.

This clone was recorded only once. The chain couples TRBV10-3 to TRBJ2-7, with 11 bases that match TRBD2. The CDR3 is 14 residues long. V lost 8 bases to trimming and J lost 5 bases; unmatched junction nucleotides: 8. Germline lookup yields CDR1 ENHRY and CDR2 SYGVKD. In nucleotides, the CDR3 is TGTGCCATCGGGGGGACTAGCGGTTTCCACGAGCAGTACTTC. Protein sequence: CAIGGTSGFHEQYF.

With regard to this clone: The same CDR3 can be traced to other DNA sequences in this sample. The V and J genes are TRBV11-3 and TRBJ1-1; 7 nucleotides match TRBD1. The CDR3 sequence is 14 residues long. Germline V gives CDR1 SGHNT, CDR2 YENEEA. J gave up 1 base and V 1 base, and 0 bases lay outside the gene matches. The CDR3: CASSLGQGNTEAFF. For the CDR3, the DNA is TGTGCCAGCAGCTTAGGACAGGGGAACACTGAAGCTTTCTTT.

The DNA of the CDR3 is TGTGCCAGCAGTCCCCCGGGGGTGGTCAACCAAGAGACCCAGTACTTC. It translates to CASSPPGVVNQETQYF. This chain uses TRBV28 with TRBJ2-5, with a possible D match to TRBD2 (6 bases). The germline V gene encodes CDR1 MDHEN and CDR2 SYDVKM. V lost 5 bases and J lost 0, with 16 bases in between. This CDR3 spans 16 amino acids.

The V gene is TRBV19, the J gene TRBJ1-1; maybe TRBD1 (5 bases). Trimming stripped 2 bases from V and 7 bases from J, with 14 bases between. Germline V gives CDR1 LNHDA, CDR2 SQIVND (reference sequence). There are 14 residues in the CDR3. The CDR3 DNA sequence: TGTGCCAGTAGTATAAAGTCTCGGGACTATGAAGCTTTCTTT. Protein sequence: CASSIKSRDYEAFF.

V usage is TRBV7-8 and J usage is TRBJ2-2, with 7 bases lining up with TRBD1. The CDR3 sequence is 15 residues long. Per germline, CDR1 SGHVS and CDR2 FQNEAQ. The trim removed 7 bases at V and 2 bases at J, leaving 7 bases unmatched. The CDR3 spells CASKTGQANTGELFF. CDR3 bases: TGTGCCAGCAAAACCGGACAGGCTAACACCGGGGAGCTGTTTTTT.

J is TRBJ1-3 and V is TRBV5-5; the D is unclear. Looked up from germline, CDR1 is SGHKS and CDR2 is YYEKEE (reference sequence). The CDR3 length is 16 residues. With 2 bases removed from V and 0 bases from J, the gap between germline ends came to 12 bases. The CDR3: CASSFLLFDSGNTIYF. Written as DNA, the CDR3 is TGTGCCAGCAGCTTCCTATTGTTTGACTCTGGAAACACCATATATTTT. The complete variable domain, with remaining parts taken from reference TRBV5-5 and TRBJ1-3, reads DAGVTQSPTHLIKTRGQQVTLRCSPISGHKSVSWYQQVLGQGPQFIFQYYEKEERGRGNFPDRFSARQFPNYSSELNVNALLLGDSALYLCASSFLLFDSGNTIYFGEGSWLTVV.

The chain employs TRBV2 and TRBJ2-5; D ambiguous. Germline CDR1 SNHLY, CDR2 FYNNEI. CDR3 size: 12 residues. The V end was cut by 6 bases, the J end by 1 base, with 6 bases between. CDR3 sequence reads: CASSPLQETQYF. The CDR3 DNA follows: TGTGCCAGCAGCCCACTCCAAGAGACCCAGTACTTC.

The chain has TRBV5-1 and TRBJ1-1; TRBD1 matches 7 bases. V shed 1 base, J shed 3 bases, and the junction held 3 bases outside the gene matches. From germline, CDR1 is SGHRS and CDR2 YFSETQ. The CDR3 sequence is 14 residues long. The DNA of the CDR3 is TGCGCCAGCAGCTTGACAGGGGACGACACTGAAGCTTTCTTT. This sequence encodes CASSLTGDDTEAFF.

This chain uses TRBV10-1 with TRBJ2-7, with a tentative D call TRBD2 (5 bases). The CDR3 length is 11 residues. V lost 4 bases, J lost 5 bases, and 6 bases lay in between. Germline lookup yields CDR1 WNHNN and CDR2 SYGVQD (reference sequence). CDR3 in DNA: TGCGCCAGCAGTGGAGGGAACGAGCAGTACTTC. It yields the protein CASSGGNEQYF.

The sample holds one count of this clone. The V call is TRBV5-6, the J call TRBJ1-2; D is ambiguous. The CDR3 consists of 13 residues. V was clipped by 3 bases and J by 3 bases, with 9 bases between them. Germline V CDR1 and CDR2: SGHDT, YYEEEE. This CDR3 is CASSSGSHYGYTF. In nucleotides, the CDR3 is TGTGCCAGCAGCTCCGGGAGCCACTATGGCTACACCTTC.

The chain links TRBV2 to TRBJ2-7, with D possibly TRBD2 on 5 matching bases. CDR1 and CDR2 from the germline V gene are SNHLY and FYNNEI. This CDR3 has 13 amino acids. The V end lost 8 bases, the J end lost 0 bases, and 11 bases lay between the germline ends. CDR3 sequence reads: CASLRAPSYEQYF. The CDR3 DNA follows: TGTGCCAGCCTGAGGGCACCCTCCTACGAGCAGTACTTC.

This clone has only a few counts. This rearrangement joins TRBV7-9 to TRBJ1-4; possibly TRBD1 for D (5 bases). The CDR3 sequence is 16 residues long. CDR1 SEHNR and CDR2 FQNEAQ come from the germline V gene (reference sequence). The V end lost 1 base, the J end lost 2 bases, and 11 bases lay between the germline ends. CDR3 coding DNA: TGTGCCAGCAGCTTAGTCCAGGGTTTGACTAATGAAAAACTGTTTTTT. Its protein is CASSLVQGLTNEKLFF.

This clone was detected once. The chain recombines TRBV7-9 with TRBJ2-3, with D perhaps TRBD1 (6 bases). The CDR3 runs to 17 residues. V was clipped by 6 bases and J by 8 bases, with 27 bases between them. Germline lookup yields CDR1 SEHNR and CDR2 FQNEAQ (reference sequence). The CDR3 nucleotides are TGTGCCAGCAGGCCAAGGGAAACAGGGAGCCGGGTTGGTACGCAGTATTTT. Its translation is CASRPRETGSRVGTQYF.

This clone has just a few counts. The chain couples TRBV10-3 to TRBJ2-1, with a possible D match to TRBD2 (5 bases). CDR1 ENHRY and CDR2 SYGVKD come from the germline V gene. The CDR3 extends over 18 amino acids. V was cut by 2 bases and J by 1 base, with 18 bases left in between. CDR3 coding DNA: TGTGCCATCAGTGAGCCGATGGCGGGCGTCGTGTCCTACAATGAGCAGTTCTTC. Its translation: CAISEPMAGVVSYNEQFF.

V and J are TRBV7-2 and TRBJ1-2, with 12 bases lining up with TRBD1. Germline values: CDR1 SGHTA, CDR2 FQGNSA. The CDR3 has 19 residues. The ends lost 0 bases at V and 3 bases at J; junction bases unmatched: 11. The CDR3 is CASSLASTGTGGVDYGYTF. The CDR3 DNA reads TGTGCCAGCAGCTTAGCCTCAACCGGGACAGGGGGCGTCGACTATGGCTACACCTTC.

CDR3 protein: CASSPGLAGGDTQYF. Here the CDR3 DNA reads TGTGCCAGCTCACCGGGACTAGCGGGAGGCGATACGCAGTATTTT. This chain joins TRBV18 and TRBJ2-3, with 15 bases lining up with TRBD2. V lost 3 bases to trimming and J lost 6 bases; unmatched junction nucleotides: 1. CDR1 and CDR2 (germline): KGHSH, LQKENI. The CDR3 totals 15 residues.

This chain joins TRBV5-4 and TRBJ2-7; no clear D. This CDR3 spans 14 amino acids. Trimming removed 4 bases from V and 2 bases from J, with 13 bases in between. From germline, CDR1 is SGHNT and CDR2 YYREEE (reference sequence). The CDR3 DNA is TGTGCCAGCAGCCCTGCCACAGTCCCCTACGAGCAGTACTTC. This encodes CASSPATVPYEQYF.